This T cell receptor (beta chain) was obtained from a study of response to subunit inactivated influenza vaccine. Findings of the study overall: The authors offered the suggestion that each seasonal influenza vaccination recruits few new T cells.

This clonotype was picked up many times. The antigen remains undetermined. At one end, the junction sequence differs from germline, possibly due to a read error. One entry per CDR3 protein, called by TCRdb with MiXCR from the RT-PCR reads. The repertoire holds some 600,000 distinct CDR3 sequences, with 12% to 15% as singletons. The receptor's source is a man aged 50-60 years who received an inactivated influenza vaccine. Sequenced material: PBMCs from blood, taken less than 15 days before vaccination.

Written as DNA, the CDR3 is TGTGCCAGCAGCTTAGTCAATGAGCAGTTCTTC. This codes for CASSLVNEQFF. The V gene is TRBV12-3 or TRBV12-4, the J gene TRBJ2-1; D unresolved. CDR3 size: 11 residues.